This T cell receptor beta chain was profiled in a study of T cell responses to AZD1222 COVID-19 vaccine. Points from the study as a whole: Clonal diversity was possibly underestimated, and white British individuals and females predominated among donors. Scientists sampled the repertoires only once the peak T cell response had passed.

A note on this clone: Its antigen remains unidentified.

The germline V gene has CDR1 SGHRS and CDR2 YFSETQ. The CDR3 contains 16 residues. V lost 0 bases, J lost 0 bases, and 4 bases stayed unmatched. Sequencing was performed with immunoSEQ multiplex PCR; in TCRdb, only in-frame clones are kept and a portion is missing. Here the sample spans 200,000 or so clones, more than 85% being singletons. This material consisted of peripheral blood, taken on day 0 of MenACWY control vaccination. The TCR sequence derives from an adult in good health. The chain employs TRBV5-1 and TRBJ2-7, with 9 bases lining up with TRBD2. CDR3 sequence: CASSLVPSGNSYEQYF. CDR3 nucleotides: TGCGCCAGCAGCTTGGTCCCTAGCGGGAACTCCTACGAGCAGTACTTC.